The 2 T cell receptor beta chains listed next were all sequenced from one sample in a study of vaccination effects on CD4 cells after COVID-19. Which antigens these TCRs recognize remains unknown. Once cultured for nine to ten days, the cells underwent separation to obtain CD4+ T cells. Either the mRNA-1273 or the BNT162b2 vaccine was given to participants as two doses. The method was immunoSEQ multiplex PCR; TCRdb's version includes in-frame clones alone and lacks a portion of them. The data hold about 71,000 clones, with roughly 80% observed a single time. The sample was CD4+ T cells from PBMCs cultured without peptide, taken after COVID-19 vaccination. These receptors were collected from a human donor who received a COVID-19 vaccine.

The rearrangement links TRBV12-5 to TRBJ2-1; 8 bases line up with TRBD1. CDR3 length: 15 residues. With V trimmed by 6 bases and J by 3 bases, 7 bases remained unmatched. In germline, CDR1 is LGHNT, CDR2 FRNRAP. CDR3 bases: TGTGCTAGTGGCCTCGGACAGGGCAACTACAATGAGCAGTTCTTC. The encoded protein is CASGLGQGNYNEQFF.

This clone was seen only a few times. The V gene is TRBV10-1, the J gene TRBJ1-1; D unclear. This CDR3 contains 14 residues. Germline values: CDR1 WNHNN, CDR2 SYGVQD (reference sequence). V lost 2 bases and J 1 base, leaving 8 bases between the germline ends. The CDR3 is CASSETSENTEAFF. In nucleotides, the CDR3 is TGCGCCAGCAGTGAGACGTCCGAGAACACTGAAGCTTTCTTT.